This TCR beta chain is from a study of T cell responses to AZD1222 COVID-19 vaccine. This CDR3 is 12 amino acids long. V was cut by 2 bases and J by 2 bases, with 0 bases left in between. Germline CDR1 reads MRHNA; CDR2 reads SNTAGT. The repertoire was sequenced with immunoSEQ multiplex PCR; TCRdb's copy has only in-frame clones and lacks some. The profile covers some 69,000 clones, with 80% appearing a single time and about an eighth taken by the ten largest. The V call is TRBV6-4, the J call TRBJ2-2, with D uncertain. The source of this sequence is an adult who received the AZD1222 COVID-19 vaccine. Sequences were derived from peripheral blood, sampled 28 days after the second AZD1222 dose. The CDR3 DNA reads TGTGCCAGCAGTGACAACACCGGGGAGCTGTTTTTT. Translating gives CASSDNTGELFF.